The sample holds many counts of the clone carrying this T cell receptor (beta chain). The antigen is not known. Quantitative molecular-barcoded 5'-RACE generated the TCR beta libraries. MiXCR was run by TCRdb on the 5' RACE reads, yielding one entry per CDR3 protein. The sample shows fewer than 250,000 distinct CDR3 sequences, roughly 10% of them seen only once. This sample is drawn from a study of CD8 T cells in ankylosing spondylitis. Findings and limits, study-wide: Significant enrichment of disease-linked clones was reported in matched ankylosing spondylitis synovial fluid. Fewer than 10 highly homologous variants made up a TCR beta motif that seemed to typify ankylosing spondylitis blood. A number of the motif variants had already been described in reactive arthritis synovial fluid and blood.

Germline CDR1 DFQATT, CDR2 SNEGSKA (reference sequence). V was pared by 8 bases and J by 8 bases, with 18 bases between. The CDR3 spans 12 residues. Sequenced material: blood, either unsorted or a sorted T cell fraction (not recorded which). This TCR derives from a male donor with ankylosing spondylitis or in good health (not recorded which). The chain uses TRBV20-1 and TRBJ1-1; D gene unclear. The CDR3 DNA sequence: TGCAGTCCCTCAAAGGGCAGAGGCGAAGCTTTCTTT. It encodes CSPSKGRGEAFF.